One T cell receptor (beta chain) is described in this entry. The antigen is unknown. The data are from a study of T cell responses to AZD1222 COVID-19 vaccine. Study observations and caveats: Among AZD1222 vaccinees, only six or seven were seropositive at baseline.

TCRdb's copy holds only in-frame clones and misses some; the assay was immunoSEQ multiplex PCR. This sample carries around 160,000 clones, more than 70% of them seen once, and the ten largest clones take roughly 5.5%. The CDR3 is made up of 14 amino acids. Trimming shortened V by 6 bases and J by 2 bases, and 14 bases separated the two germline ends. Germline assignment: CDR1 MNHEY and CDR2 SVGAGI. Sequencing was performed on peripheral blood, taken on day 0 of AZD1222 vaccination. The chain couples TRBV6-5 to TRBJ2-7; tentative D call: TRBD1 (6 bases). The receptor's source is an adult in good health. CDR3 amino acids: CASRRGTLPYEQYF. The CDR3 nucleotides read TGTGCCAGCAGGAGGGGGACCCTTCCCTACGAGCAGTACTTC.